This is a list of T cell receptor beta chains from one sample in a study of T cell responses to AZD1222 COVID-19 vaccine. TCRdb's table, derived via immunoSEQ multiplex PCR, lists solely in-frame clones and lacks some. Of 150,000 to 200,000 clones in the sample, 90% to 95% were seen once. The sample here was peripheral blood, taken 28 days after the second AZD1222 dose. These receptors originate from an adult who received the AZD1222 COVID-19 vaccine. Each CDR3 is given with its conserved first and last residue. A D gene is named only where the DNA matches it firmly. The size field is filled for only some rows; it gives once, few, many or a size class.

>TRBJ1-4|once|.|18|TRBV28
TGTGCCAGCAGTTTCGGGCAGGACATGCCCCCGGATAATGAAAAACTGTTTTTT
CASSFGQDMPPDNEKLFF
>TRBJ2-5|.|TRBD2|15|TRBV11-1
TGTGCCAGCAGCTTCGCTAGCGGAACGGGGGAGACCCAGTACTTC
CASSFASGTGETQYF
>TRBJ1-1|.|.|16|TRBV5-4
TGTGCCAGCAGCTTGTTAGGGGCGGCTTTGAACACTGAAGCTTTCTTT
CASSLLGAALNTEAFF
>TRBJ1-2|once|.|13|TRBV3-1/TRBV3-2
TGTGCCAGCAGCCGCGTTAGGGCGGGGGGCTACACCTTC
CASSRVRAGGYTF
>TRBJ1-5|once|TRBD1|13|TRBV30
TGTGCCTGGAGTGGACAGGGGCGACAGCCCCAGCATTTT
CAWSGQGRQPQHF
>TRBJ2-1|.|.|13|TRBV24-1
TGTGCCACCAGGGGCCCCGTGTCTAATGAGCAGTTCTTC
CATRGPVSNEQFF
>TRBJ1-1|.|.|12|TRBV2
TGTGCCAGCAAGACCTCAGGGACTGAAGCTTTCTTT
CASKTSGTEAFF
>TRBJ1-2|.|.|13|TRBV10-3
TGTGCCATCAGTGAGTCGGAGAACTATGGCTACACCTTC
CAISESENYGYTF
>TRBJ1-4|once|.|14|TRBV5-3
TGTGCCAGAAGCTTGAGGGCAACTAATGAAAAACTGTTTTTT
CARSLRATNEKLFF
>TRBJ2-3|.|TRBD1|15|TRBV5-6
TGTGCCAGCAGCTTGTCGGGACAGTTCACAGATACGCAGTATTTT
CASSLSGQFTDTQYF
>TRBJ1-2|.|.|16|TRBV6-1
TGTGCCAGCAGTGAAGCGCTTCGACAAACTAACTATGGCTACACCTTC
CASSEALRQTNYGYTF